This TCR beta chain was recorded in a study of blood T cells in healthy people across ages. As regards this clonotype: What it binds is not known.

Using a J-beta primer mix together with a sample-barcoded 5' primer, a second PCR was run for about 6 to 12 cycles. TCRdb re-derived calls from the 5' RACE reads in MiXCR, one entry per CDR3 protein. The sample holds about 900,000 distinct CDR3 sequences, 40% to 60% seen once. Donor samples were obtained from healthy Caucasian individuals from Russia, aged roughly 6 to 90. V lost 0 bases and J 5 bases, leaving 11 bases between the germline ends. Germline V gene sequence: CDR1 MDHEN, CDR2 SYDVKM. The CDR3 has 15 residues. General study findings and limits: It was not possible, with unsorted PBMCs, to conclusively compare naive and antigen-experienced cells.

The receptor's source is a young man in good health. The material sequenced was blood. The rearrangement joins TRBV28 to TRBJ2-4, with D perhaps TRBD2 (7 bases). DNA of the CDR3: TGTGCCAGCAGTTTATGGGCGGGGGCGGAAAACATTCAGTACTTC. The encoded protein is CASSLWAGAENIQYF.